The 8 T cell receptor beta chains reported below all come from one sample, sequenced in a study of T cells after yellow fever vaccination. MiXCR was run by TCRdb on the 5' RACE reads, yielding one entry per CDR3 protein. The sample comprises a few hundred thousand distinct CDR3 sequences, 18% of which are singletons, and roughly a sixth rests with the top ten. The sequencing here drew on PBMCs, taken before the yellow fever booster vaccination. The receptors come from a man aged 18 to 35 who received the YFV17D yellow fever vaccine.

This clonotype was observed many times. This chain links TRBV27 with TRBJ2-4; D gene uncertain. The V gene lost 6 bases and the J gene lost 6 bases, with 15 bases spanning the gap. CDR3 length: 14 residues. Per the germline V gene, CDR1 is MNHEY and CDR2 is SMNVEV (reference sequence). The CDR3 here is CASSYGPTPNIQYF. The CDR3 region has the DNA TGTGCCAGCAGCTACGGACCGACGCCAAACATTCAGTACTTC.

This clonotype was counted between two and nine times. The chain links TRBV27 to TRBJ1-1, with D perhaps matching TRBD1 (6 bases). CDR3 length: 13 amino acids. CDR1 is MNHEY, CDR2 SMNVEV, per germline (reference sequence). V lost 6 bases and J 6 bases, leaving 14 bases between the germline ends. CDR3 coding DNA: TGTGCCAGCAGCCACAGGGTTGACGCTGAAGCTTTCTTT. Amino acid sequence: CASSHRVDAEAFF.

The J gene is TRBJ2-3, the V gene TRBV2; D possibly corresponds to TRBD2 (6 bases). This CDR3 region has 15 residues. The germline gives CDR1 SNHLY, CDR2 FYNNEI. Trimming shortened V by 4 bases and J by 6 bases, and 17 bases separated the two germline ends. CDR3 residues: CASSGRGGGSDTQYF. The CDR3 DNA reads as TGTGCCAGCAGTGGGAGGGGTGGTGGTTCGGATACGCAGTATTTT.

This rearrangement joins TRBV12-3 or TRBV12-4 to TRBJ1-5; TRBD1 matches 9 bases. The V and J ends lost 4 bases and 3 bases, in that order; junction bases with no gene match: 4. The CDR3 length is 15 residues. Here the CDR3 reads CASSSGQGDNQPQHF. The DNA of the CDR3 is TGTGCCAGCAGTTCGGGACAGGGCGACAATCAGCCCCAGCATTTT.

This clonotype was detected ten times or more. The chain carries TRBV5-5 and TRBJ2-2; 10 bases are a match to TRBD2. The CDR3 spans 15 residues. CDR1 SGHKS and CDR2 YYEKEE come from the germline V gene (reference sequence). J lost 5 bases, V lost 4 bases, and 5 bases had no gene match. The CDR3 DNA reads TGTGCCAGCAGCCCGGGGACTAGCGAGACCGGGGAGCTGTTTTTT. It yields the protein CASSPGTSETGELFF.

This clonotype has only a few counts. V usage is TRBV5-6 and J usage is TRBJ2-3; TRBD1 is a possible D gene (8 bases). Germline CDR1 and CDR2: SGHDT and YYEEEE. Trimming left V 3 bases short and J 3 bases short, with 17 bases between. This CDR3 has 16 amino acids. The CDR3 DNA reads TGTGCCAGCAGCTCCCTACAGGGGGGGAGGACAGATACGCAGTATTTT. This translates into CASSSLQGGRTDTQYF.

This rearrangement joins TRBV5-4 to TRBJ2-7; D perhaps matches TRBD2 (5 bases). This CDR3 is built from 14 residues. V was trimmed by 1 base and J by 7 bases, leaving 15 bases between them. The germline gives CDR1 SGHNT, CDR2 YYREEE (reference sequence). CDR3: CASSLNVDGEEQYV. The DNA for the CDR3 is TGTGCCAGCAGCTTGAACGTCGACGGGGAAGAGCAGTACGTC.

This clonotype was seen at least ten times. The chain recombines TRBV6-6 with TRBJ2-3; D may be TRBD2 (5 bases). This CDR3 is 13 amino acids long. Germline CDR1 reads MNHNY; CDR2 reads SVGAGI (reference sequence). V dropped 6 bases and J dropped 4 bases, with 11 bases sitting between them. The CDR3 reads CASRDSNADTQYF. The CDR3 region has the DNA TGTGCCAGCAGGGACTCCAACGCAGATACGCAGTATTTT.